This TCR beta chain derives from a study of control samples from healthy donors and cancer patients. The CDR3 sequence is 15 residues long. Unmatched junction bases numbered 4, after V lost 0 bases and J lost 5 bases. In germline, CDR1 is SGHDN, CDR2 FVKESK. Only in-frame clones appear in the TCRdb table, and some are missing; sequencing was by immunoSEQ multiplex PCR. The sample has some 14,000 clones; approximately 77% are singletons. Source material: formalin-fixed, paraffin-embedded tissue. The source is a female donor with lung cancer. The chain combines TRBV14 with TRBJ2-7; TRBD2 aligns across 10 bases. The CDR3 DNA sequence: TGTGCCAGCAGCCAAGACTTAGCGGGAGGCCACGAGCAGTACTTC. It yields the protein CASSQDLAGGHEQYF.